This T cell receptor beta chain was observed in a study of blood T cell repertoires in COVID-19. Study in general: Collection of acute and convalescent COVID-19 samples took place in the United States, Italy and Spain.

In the source study's methods: Amplification of reference gene primers was used by the study to estimate nucleated cell counts. Sequenced by immunoSEQ multiplex PCR; TCRdb stores in-frame clones only, minus some. V and J calls and clone size are copied from that table; D and trimming were computed from the DNA. Among some 250,000 clones listed, around nine tenths were seen once. This sequence originates from a woman between 70 and 85 years old with active or convalescent COVID-19. The sample taken for sequencing was peripheral blood.

The CDR3 loop is CASSLPGEKLFF. The CDR3 region has the DNA TGTGCCAGCAGCCTCCCAGGTGAAAAACTGTTTTTT. J is TRBJ1-4 and V is TRBV7-3; D not certain. The ends were cut back, 5 bases at V and 7 bases at J, with 8 bases in the middle. There are 12 residues in the CDR3. Germline V lookup: CDR1 SGHTA, CDR2 FQGTGA.